This T cell receptor beta chain was recovered during a study of blood T cell repertoires in COVID-19. On the study more broadly: From T cells, B-cell-depleted T cells, or PBMCs came the material, which was cDNA or gDNA.

With V trimmed by 2 bases and J by 2 bases, 7 bases remained unmatched. This CDR3 is 16 amino acids long. CDR1 and CDR2 from the germline V gene are MNHNY and SVGAGI (reference sequence). Sequencing was performed with immunoSEQ multiplex PCR; in TCRdb, only in-frame clones are kept and a portion is missing. The repertoire holds about 260,000 clones, over 70% seen once, with 1.5% in the top ten. Sequencing input: peripheral blood. The J gene is TRBJ2-7, the V gene TRBV6-6; 9 nucleotides align to TRBD2. The TCR comes from a woman aged 40 to 50 who had recovered from COVID-19. For the CDR3, the DNA is TGTGCCAGCAGTTACGCGCTAGCGGGGACCCCCTACGAGCAGTACTTC. It yields the protein CASSYALAGTPYEQYF.